Here is one T cell receptor beta chain with its context. Source study methods: Reference gene primers were amplified, and this amplification served to estimate nucleated cell counts. Profiling relied on immunoSEQ multiplex PCR, and the TCRdb table lists in-frame clones only, not all of them. That table is the source of V, J and clone size, and D and trimming were worked out from the DNA. Of about 12,000 clones listed, around four fifths are singletons. The data belong to a study of blood T cell repertoires in COVID-19. About the research overall: The samples span acute and convalescent COVID-19 from the United States, Italy and Spain. In each case, the material was cDNA or gDNA derived from T cells, B-cell-depleted T cells, or PBMCs.

This CDR3 has 15 residues. CDR1 is MNHEY and CDR2 is SMNVEV in the germline V gene (reference sequence). V gave up 5 bases and J gave up 0 bases, with 12 bases separating them. The V call is TRBV27, the J call TRBJ2-3; D ambiguous. The sequenced sample was peripheral blood. This clonotype was sampled from a woman aged 55-70 years with acute or convalescent COVID-19. In DNA form, the CDR3 reads TGTGCCAGCAGTGCAAGGAGTATGAGCACAGATACGCAGTATTTT. Translated: CASSARSMSTDTQYF.